This T cell receptor beta chain was obtained from a study of blood T cell repertoires in COVID-19. Clones were sequenced by immunoSEQ multiplex PCR, and TCRdb holds only the in-frame ones, with some missing. The table lists roughly 72,000 clones, 88% of them singletons. The CDR3 runs 17 residues. With 4 bases removed from V and 0 bases from J, the gap between germline ends came to 17 bases. Looked up from germline, CDR1 is SGDLS and CDR2 is YYNGEE. Sequencing was performed on peripheral blood. This TCR came from a human donor in a cohort sampled during active COVID-19. V usage is TRBV9 and J usage is TRBJ1-3, with a weak D call TRBD1 (6 bases). The CDR3 nucleotides read TGTGCCAGCAGCCCAGGAGCGGGGGCCAGCTCTGGAAACACCATATATTTT. This sequence encodes CASSPGAGASSGNTIYF.